The clone carrying this TCR beta chain was seen repeatedly, ten times or more. TCRdb reprocessed the RT-PCR reads via MiXCR and lists one record per CDR3 protein. The repertoire holds about 180,000 distinct CDR3 sequences, with about 10% as singletons. This sample stems from a study of response to subunit inactivated influenza vaccine. The V gene lost 1 base and the J gene lost 10 bases, with 17 bases spanning the gap. CDR3 size: 16 residues. The source was non-naive T cells sorted from PBMCs, collected on the day of vaccination. The receptor comes from a man aged 45 to 65 who received an inactivated influenza vaccine. The rearrangement links TRBV12-3 or TRBV12-4 to TRBJ1-6, with D possibly being TRBD1 (6 bases). In nucleotides, the CDR3 is TGTGCCAGCAGTTTAGGAACAGGGCAGGGGTACTCACCCCTCCACTTT. Its protein is CASSLGTGQGYSPLHF.